This T cell receptor (beta chain) was observed in a study of T cell repertoires in cytomegalovirus infection. At the level of the study: TCR beta signatures that were public indicated CMV infection and matching HLA type.

For this clonotype: Antigen specificity is unknown.

Germline lookup yields CDR1 LNHDA and CDR2 SQIVND (reference sequence). CDR3 length: 15 amino acids. Trimming shortened V by 5 bases and J by 4 bases, and 15 bases separated the two germline ends. Study conclusions and caveats: CMV-specific TCR beta clonotypes restricted by HLA-C dominated the ex vivo response. Summed frequency of shared TCR beta families picked out CMV carriers who also had the relevant HLA.

TCRdb re-derived calls from the reads in MiXCR, one entry per CDR3 protein. Of around 280,000 distinct CDR3 sequences listed, 9.6% are singletons. The receptor comes from a human donor in good health (CMV status not recorded). Some clones in this sample may be carry-over from other donors' samples. The rearrangement links TRBV19 to TRBJ1-5; TRBD1 might be the D (6 bases). The sample consisted of PBMCs. CDR3 residues: CASSLNRDTNQPQHF. The CDR3 nucleotides are TGTGCCAGTAGTCTTAACCGGGACACAAATCAGCCCCAGCATTTT.